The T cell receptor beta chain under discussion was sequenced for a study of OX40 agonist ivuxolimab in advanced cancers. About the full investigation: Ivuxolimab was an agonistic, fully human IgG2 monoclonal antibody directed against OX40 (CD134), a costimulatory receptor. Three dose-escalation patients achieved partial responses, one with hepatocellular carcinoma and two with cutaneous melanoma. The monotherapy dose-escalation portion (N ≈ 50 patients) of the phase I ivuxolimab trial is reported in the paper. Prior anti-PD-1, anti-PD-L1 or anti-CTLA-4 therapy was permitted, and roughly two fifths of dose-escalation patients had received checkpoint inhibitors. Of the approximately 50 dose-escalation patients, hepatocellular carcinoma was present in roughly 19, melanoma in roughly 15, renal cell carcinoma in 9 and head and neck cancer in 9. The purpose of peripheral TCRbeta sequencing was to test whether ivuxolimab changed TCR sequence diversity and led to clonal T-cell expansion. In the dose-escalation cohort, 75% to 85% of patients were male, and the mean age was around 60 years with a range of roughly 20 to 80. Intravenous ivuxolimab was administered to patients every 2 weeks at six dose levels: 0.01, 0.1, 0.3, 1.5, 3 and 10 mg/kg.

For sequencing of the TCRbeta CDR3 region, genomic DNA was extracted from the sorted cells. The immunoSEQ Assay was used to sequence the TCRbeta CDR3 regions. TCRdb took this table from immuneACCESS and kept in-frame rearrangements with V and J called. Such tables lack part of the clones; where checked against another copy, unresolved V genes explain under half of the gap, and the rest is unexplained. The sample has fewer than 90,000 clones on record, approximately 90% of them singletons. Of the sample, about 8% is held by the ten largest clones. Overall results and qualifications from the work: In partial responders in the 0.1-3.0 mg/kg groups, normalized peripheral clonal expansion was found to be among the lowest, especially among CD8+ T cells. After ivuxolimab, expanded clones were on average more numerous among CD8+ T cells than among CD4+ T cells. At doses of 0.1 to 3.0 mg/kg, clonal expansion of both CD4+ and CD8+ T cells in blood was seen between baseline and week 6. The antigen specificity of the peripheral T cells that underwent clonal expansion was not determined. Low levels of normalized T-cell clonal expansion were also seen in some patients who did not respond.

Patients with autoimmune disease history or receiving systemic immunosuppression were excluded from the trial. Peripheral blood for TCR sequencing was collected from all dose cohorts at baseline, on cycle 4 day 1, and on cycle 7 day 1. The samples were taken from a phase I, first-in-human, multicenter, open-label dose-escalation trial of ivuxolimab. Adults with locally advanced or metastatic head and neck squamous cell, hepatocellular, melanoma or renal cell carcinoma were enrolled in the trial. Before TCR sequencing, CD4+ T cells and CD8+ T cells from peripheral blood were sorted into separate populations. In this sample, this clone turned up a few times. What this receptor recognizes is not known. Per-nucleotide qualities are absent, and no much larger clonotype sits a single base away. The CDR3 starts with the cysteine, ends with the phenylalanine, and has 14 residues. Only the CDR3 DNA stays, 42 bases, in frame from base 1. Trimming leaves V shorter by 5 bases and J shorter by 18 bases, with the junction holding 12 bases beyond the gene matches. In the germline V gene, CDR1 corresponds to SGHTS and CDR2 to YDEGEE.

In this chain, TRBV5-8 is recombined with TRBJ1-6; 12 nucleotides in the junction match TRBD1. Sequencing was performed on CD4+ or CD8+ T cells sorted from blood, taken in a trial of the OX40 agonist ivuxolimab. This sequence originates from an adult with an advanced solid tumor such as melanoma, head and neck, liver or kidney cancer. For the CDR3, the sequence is CASRPGTGGFPHHF. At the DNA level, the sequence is TGTGCCAGCAGACCCGGGACAGGGGGCTTCCCGCACCACTTT.